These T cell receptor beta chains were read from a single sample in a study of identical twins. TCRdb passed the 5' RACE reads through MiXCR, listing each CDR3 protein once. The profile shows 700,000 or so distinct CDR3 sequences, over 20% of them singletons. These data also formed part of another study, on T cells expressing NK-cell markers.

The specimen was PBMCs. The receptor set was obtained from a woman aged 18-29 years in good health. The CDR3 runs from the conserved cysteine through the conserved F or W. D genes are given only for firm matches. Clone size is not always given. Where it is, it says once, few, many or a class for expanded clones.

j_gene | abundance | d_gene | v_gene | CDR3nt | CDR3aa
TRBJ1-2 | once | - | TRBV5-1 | TGCGCCAGCCCTCGCACCTATGGCTACACCTTC | CASPRTYGYTF
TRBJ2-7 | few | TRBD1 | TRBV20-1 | TGCAGTGCAATTAGGGGCAGGGGGAATTACGAGCAGTACTTC | CSAIRGRGNYEQYF
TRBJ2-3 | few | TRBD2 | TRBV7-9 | TGTGCCAGCAGCCCCTTAGCGGGAGCGGCAGATACGCAGTATTTT | CASSPLAGAADTQYF
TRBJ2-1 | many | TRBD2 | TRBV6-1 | TGTGCCAGCAGCCTCAATAGCGGGAGGAGTGAGCAGTTCTTC | CASSLNSGRSEQFF
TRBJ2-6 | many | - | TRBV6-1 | TGTGCCAGCAGCTCGGGCCTCTCTGGGGCCAACGTCCTGACTTTC | CASSSGLSGANVLTF
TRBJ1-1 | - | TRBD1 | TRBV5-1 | TGCGCCAGCAGCTTGGTGCAGAGACAGGGTTCTCAGGCTTTCTTT | CASSLVQRQGSQAFF
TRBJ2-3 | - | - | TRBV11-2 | TGTGCCAGCAGCTCGAGCCATCTTTCTAGCACAGATACGCAGTATTTT | CASSSSHLSSTDTQYF
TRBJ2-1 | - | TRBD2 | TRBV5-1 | TGCGCCAGCAGAAGGCTAGCGGGGGATGTGGAGCAGTTCTTC | CASRRLAGDVEQFF
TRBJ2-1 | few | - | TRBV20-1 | TGCAGTGCTATCCACCCCGGAGGAGGTAAAAATGAGCAGTTCTTC | CSAIHPGGGKNEQFF
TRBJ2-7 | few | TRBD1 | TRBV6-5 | TGTGCCAGCAGTTATTCCTACAGGGGGCGATCCTACGAGCAGTACTTC | CASSYSYRGRSYEQYF
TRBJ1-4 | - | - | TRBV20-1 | TGCAGTGCTAGAGGTAGTCCCCCTAATGAAAAACTGTTTTTT | CSARGSPPNEKLFF
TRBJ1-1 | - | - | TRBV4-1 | TGCGCCAGCAGCCTTCAATACACGTTGAACACTGAAGCTTTCTTT | CASSLQYTLNTEAFF
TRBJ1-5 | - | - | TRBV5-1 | TGCGCCAGCAGCTTGGGGGAGTGGGGTCAGCCCCAGCATTTT | CASSLGEWGQPQHF
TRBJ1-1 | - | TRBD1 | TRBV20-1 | TGCAGTTCCTACCCCGGGACAGGGAACACTGAAGCTTTCTTT | CSSYPGTGNTEAFF
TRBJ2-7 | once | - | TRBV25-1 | TGTGCCAGCAGTGACAGTTTCCGCGAGCAGTACTTC | CASSDSFREQYF
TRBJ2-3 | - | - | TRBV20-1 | TGCAGTCGGGGCGTAGCGGCCACAGATACGCAGTATTTT | CSRGVAATDTQYF
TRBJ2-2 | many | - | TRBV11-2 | TGTGCCAGCAGCCGCAGTGCGGGGACTCCGAACACCGGGGAGCTGTTTTTT | CASSRSAGTPNTGELFF
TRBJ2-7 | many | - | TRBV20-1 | TGCAGTGCTAGTCGATCCGGGGGCGGGAACGAGCAGTACTTC | CSASRSGGGNEQYF
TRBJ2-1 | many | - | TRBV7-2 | TGTGCCAGCAGCTTCGACTGGGCTGAGCAGTTCTTC | CASSFDWAEQFF
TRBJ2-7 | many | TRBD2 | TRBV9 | TGTGCCAGCAGCGCGGGACTATCTTACGAGCAGTACTTC | CASSAGLSYEQYF
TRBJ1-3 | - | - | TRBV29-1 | TGCAGCGTTGCTGTGTACTCTGGAAACACCATATATTTT | CSVAVYSGNTIYF
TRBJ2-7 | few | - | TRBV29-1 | TGCAGCGTTCGTGCTCTCCGGAACTACGAGCAGTACTTC | CSVRALRNYEQYF
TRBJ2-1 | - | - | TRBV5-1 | TGCGCCAGCAGCTTGGATTATCCACCCTCCTACAATGAGCAGTTCTTC | CASSLDYPPSYNEQFF
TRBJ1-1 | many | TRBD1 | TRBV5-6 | TGTGCCAGCGCTTCTCGTCAGACAGGGAAAACTGAAGCTTTCTTT | CASASRQTGKTEAFF